These 13 T cell receptor beta chains share one sample of origin, sequenced in a study of tumor and adjacent non-tumor tissue in lung cancer. No cell sorting was done before RNA was extracted from the tissue. Distant lung tissue was collected more than 3 cm away from the tumor edge. Three rounds of nested PCR, following a modified ARM-PCR protocol, produced the TCRbeta library. TCRdb re-called the multiplex PCR reads with MiXCR, one entry per CDR3 protein. The sample includes some 51,000 distinct CDR3 sequences, roughly two thirds seen only once; the top ten take about 32%. The material sequenced was distant non-tumor lung tissue. Every receptor here comes from a woman aged 70 to 79 with non-small cell lung cancer.

With regard to this clonotype: One end of the junction varies from germline; a read error may be responsible. This chain links TRBV29-1 with TRBJ2-3, with D possibly TRBD1 on 6 matching bases. The CDR3 runs to 13 residues. Germline V lookup: CDR1 SQVTM, CDR2 ANQGSEA. The CDR3 nucleotides read TGCATCGTTGAATATGAACCAGGGGATAAGCAGTATTTT. This codes for CIVEYEPGDKQYF.

In this sample, this clonotype turned up many times. The V call is TRBV6-5, the J call TRBJ2-7; no clear D. V was trimmed by 6 bases and J by 3 bases, leaving 6 bases between them. CDR1 and CDR2 (germline): MNHEY, SVGAGI. The CDR3 is 11 residues long. The CDR3 here is CASRSNYEQYF. CDR3 nucleotide sequence: TGTGCCAGCAGATCTAACTACGAGCAGTACTTC.

In the case of this clonotype: This may stem from a read error, because a much larger clone lies one nucleotide away. This rearrangement joins TRBV5-1 to TRBJ2-3, with 10 nucleotides matching TRBD2. Trimming removed 4 bases from V and 5 bases from J; junction bases left unmatched: 10. The CDR3 contains 16 residues. The germline V gene has CDR1 SGHRS and CDR2 YFSETQ. CDR3 DNA sequence: TGCGCCAGCAGCCGCGCTAGCGGGAGTGAGATAGATACGCAGTATTTT. Translation: CASSRASGSEIDTQYF.

On this clonotype: Without the conserved terminal phenylalanine or tryptophan, this CDR3 likely stems from a read error. The chain uses TRBV29-1 and TRBJ1-1, with D possibly being TRBD1 (5 bases). This CDR3 contains 13 residues. V shed 6 bases and J shed 2 bases, with 13 bases lying between them. In germline, CDR1 is SQVTM, CDR2 ANQGSEA. CDR3 in amino acids: CSVLQVLNTEAFL. Here the CDR3 DNA reads TGCAGCGTCCTACAGGTGCTAAACACTGAAGCTTTCCTT.

This clonotype was seen many times. The chain employs TRBV20-1 and TRBJ2-7, with D perhaps being TRBD1 or TRBD2 (5 bases each). V shed 5 bases and J shed 5 bases, with 19 bases lying between them. Germline V gene lookup returns CDR1 DFQATT and CDR2 SNEGSKA (reference sequence). This CDR3 contains 14 residues. This CDR3 is CSAGPLGPLNEQYF. In nucleotides, the CDR3 is TGCAGTGCTGGACCTCTGGGACCCCTTAACGAGCAGTACTTC.

With regard to this clonotype: A much larger clone differs by one base, so this may be a read error. The chain uses TRBV20-1 and TRBJ2-1, with D possibly matching TRBD2 (6 bases). With 6 bases removed from V and 5 bases from J, the gap between germline ends came to 20 bases. Germline V gene data show CDR1 as DFQATT and CDR2 as SNEGSKA (reference sequence). This CDR3 region has 15 residues. The DNA of the CDR3 is TGCAGTGCGCGCCAGGGAGGCGGGAAAAACAATGAGCAGTTCTTC. Encoded protein: CSARQGGGKNNEQFF.

There are a few counts of this clonotype. Being one base from a much bigger clone, this may be a read error. The V and J genes are TRBV6-2 or TRBV6-3 and TRBJ1-1, with D tentatively TRBD1 (5 bases). The germline gives CDR1 MNHEY, CDR2 SVGEGT. This CDR3 has 12 amino acids. CDR3 nucleotides: TGTGTCACCCTCGGGGGGTTTACTGAAGCTTTCTTT. Translated: CVTLGGFTEAFF.

This clonotype qualifies as medium-sized. The chain is built from TRBV20-1 and TRBJ2-7; 10 bases are shared with TRBD2. CDR1 and CDR2 (germline): DFQATT, SNEGSKA (reference sequence). There are 14 residues in the CDR3. V shed 3 bases and J 1 base; nucleotides not matched to a gene: 3. CDR3 loop: CSASLAGESYEQYF. The CDR3 nucleotides read TGCAGTGCTAGTCTAGCGGGAGAATCCTACGAGCAGTACTTC.

This clonotype was detected once. Lacking the conserved final phenylalanine or tryptophan, this CDR3 likely reflects a read error. CDR3 nucleotide sequence: TGTGCCAGCAGCGCATCATTTGCGACAGACACAGATACGCAGTATTGT. Its translation: CASSASFATDTDTQYC. V gene TRBV12-3 or TRBV12-4 combines with J gene TRBJ2-3, with a possible D match to TRBD1 (5 bases). The V end was cut by 6 bases, the J end by 2 bases, with 18 bases between. This CDR3 region has 16 residues.

Judged by abundance, this clonotype is medium-sized. The chain combines TRBV29-1 with TRBJ2-1; D unresolved. The CDR3 length is 13 residues. With 6 bases removed from V and 5 bases from J, the gap between germline ends came to 14 bases. Germline CDR1 and CDR2: SQVTM and ANQGSEA. The CDR3: CSVYRENNNEQFF. Written as DNA, the CDR3 is TGCAGCGTATACAGAGAAAATAACAATGAGCAGTTCTTC.

In the case of this clonotype: At one of its ends the junction is not consistent with the germline gene, which may arise from a read error. The chain couples TRBV12-3 or TRBV12-4 to TRBJ1-4; 9 bases agree with TRBD1. The CDR3 runs 14 residues. The CDR3 bases are TGTGCCAGCAACAGGGGGCACAATAATGAAAATCTGTTCTTT. It codes for CASNRGHNNENLFF.

By sample fraction, this clonotype is medium-sized. The chain carries TRBV6-5 and TRBJ1-2, with a weak D call TRBD1 (6 bases). V was cut by 6 bases and J by 3 bases, with 8 bases left in between. Germline CDR1 reads MNHEY; CDR2 reads SVGAGI. The CDR3 sequence is 12 residues long. The CDR3 DNA follows: TGTGCCAGCAGCCCAGGGGACTATGGCTACACCTTC. It encodes CASSPGDYGYTF.

On this clonotype: One end of the junction is discordant with germline, which a read error may explain. The V call is TRBV11-2, the J call TRBJ2-1; D is unresolved. This CDR3 comprises 15 residues. From germline, CDR1 is SGHAT and CDR2 FQNNGV. In nucleotides, the CDR3 is TGTGCCAGCAGCCCGCTCCCGGGCTACTACAATGAGCAGTTCTTT. The encoded protein is CASSPLPGYYNEQFF.